This T cell receptor beta chain was obtained from a study of early T cells in non-severe SARS-CoV-2 infection. Across the whole study: Chains stayed unpaired after sequencing of bulk RNA from unsorted whole blood.

This clonotype was observed at least ten times. The antigen remains undetermined. V trimming: 8 bases; J trimming: 4 bases; junction bases outside the gene matches: 5. The CDR3 length is 14 residues. General observations from the study: In VDJdb matching, anti-spike CD8 responses were favored while private and CD4 specificities went missing.

Unique molecular identifiers tagged individual cDNA molecules. TCRdb redid the calling of the 5' RACE reads with MiXCR, one entry per CDR3 protein. The table has some 25,000 distinct CDR3 sequences, around 4.5% seen once. V is TRBV12-3 or TRBV12-4 and J is TRBJ2-1, with 10 bases lining up with TRBD2. The clonotype was recovered from an adult who was a healthcare worker with PCR-confirmed SARS-CoV-2 infection or an uninfected control (not recorded which). Source material: whole blood. DNA of the CDR3: TGTGCCAGCCAGACTAGCGGGCCTTACAATGAGCAGTTCTTC. As protein: CASQTSGPYNEQFF.